The 23 T cell receptor beta chains reported below all come from one sample, sequenced in a study of neoadjuvant anti-PD-1 for oral cavity cancer. Clones were sequenced by immunoSEQ multiplex PCR, and TCRdb holds only the in-frame ones, with some missing. This sample has around 81,000 clones, with about 84% found just once. Sample: PBMCs, taken before nivolumab (anti-PD-1) treatment. These receptors all come from a person aged 35 to 85 with oral cavity squamous cell carcinoma.

The count of this clone is one. This sequence joins TRBV2 and TRBJ2-5, with a weak D call TRBD1 (6 bases). This CDR3 spans 13 amino acids. In germline, CDR1 is SNHLY, CDR2 FYNNEI. Trimming took off 5 bases at V and 4 bases at J, with 11 bases between the two ends. The CDR3 bases are TGTGCCAGCAGTTTACAGGGCGGAGAGACCCAGTACTTC. It yields the protein CASSLQGGETQYF.

The rearrangement uses TRBV5-1 and TRBJ1-1; D unresolved. There are 13 residues in the CDR3. Germline V gene sequence: CDR1 SGHRS, CDR2 YFSETQ. Trimming took off 0 bases at V and 1 base at J, with 4 bases between the two ends. CDR3 DNA: TGCGCCAGCAGCTTGGCAGGGAACACTGAAGCTTTCTTT. This sequence encodes CASSLAGNTEAFF.

The J gene is TRBJ2-1, the V gene TRBV11-2; no clear D gene. The CDR3 has 13 amino acids. V gave up 3 bases and J gave up 3 bases, with 6 bases separating them. The germline V gene has CDR1 SGHAT and CDR2 FQNNGV. CDR3 sequence: CASSLGNYNEQFF. In DNA, the CDR3 is TGTGCCAGCAGCTTGGGCAACTACAATGAGCAGTTCTTC.

V usage is TRBV9 and J usage is TRBJ2-3; D call uncertain. V was cut by 5 bases and J by 4 bases, with 11 bases left in between. Germline V gives CDR1 SGDLS, CDR2 YYNGEE. This CDR3 has 13 amino acids. The CDR3 nucleotides read TGTGCCAGCAGTGGGATGGCGGCAGATACGCAGTATTTT. It is translated as CASSGMAADTQYF.

The chain recombines TRBV4-1 with TRBJ1-2, with 9 bases lining up with TRBD1. Germline CDR1 is MGHRA and CDR2 is YSYEKL. The CDR3 loop spans 14 amino acids. Trimming took 2 bases from V and 7 from J; bases not matched to a gene: 5. The CDR3 here is CASSQIQGAGGYTF. In DNA, the CDR3 is TGCGCCAGCAGCCAAATACAGGGGGCAGGTGGCTACACCTTC.

The chain carries TRBV19 and TRBJ1-3; D possibly corresponds to TRBD1 (5 bases). Germline assignment: CDR1 LNHDA and CDR2 SQIVND (reference sequence). The CDR3 extends over 16 amino acids. The ends were cut back, 5 bases at V and 0 bases at J, with 14 bases in the middle. The CDR3 sequence is CASSGTFWSSGNTIYF. The CDR3 coding sequence is TGTGCCAGTAGTGGGACTTTTTGGAGCTCTGGAAACACCATATATTTT. Full variable domain (missing parts from reference TRBV19 and TRBJ1-3): DGGITQSPKYLFRKEGQNVTLSCEQNLNHDAMYWYRQDPGQGLRLIYYSQIVNDFQKGDIAEGYSVSREKKESFPLTVTSAQKNPTAFYLCASSGTFWSSGNTIYFGEGSWLTVV.

The chain has TRBV29-1 and TRBJ2-5; TRBD2 matches at 13 bases. The CDR3 is 14 residues long. CDR1 is SQVTM, CDR2 ANQGSEA, per germline. With V trimmed by 5 bases and J by 5 bases, 5 bases remained unmatched. In nucleotides, the CDR3 is TGCAGCGTTCTTGGACTAGCGGGAGATGAGACCCAGTACTTC. Translated: CSVLGLAGDETQYF.

This clone came up a few times. The chain carries TRBV9 and TRBJ1-5; no definite D call. This CDR3 spans 15 amino acids. Germline lookup yields CDR1 SGDLS and CDR2 YYNGEE. V dropped 3 bases and J dropped 5 bases, with 15 bases sitting between them. CDR3 nucleotide sequence: TGTGCCAGCAGCGGTAAATCGAGGAGGTATCAGCCCCAGCATTTT. Amino acid sequence: CASSGKSRRYQPQHF.

There are a few counts of this clone. This chain uses TRBV7-3 with TRBJ2-1; D not certain. This CDR3 has 14 residues. Per germline, CDR1 SGHTA and CDR2 FQGTGA. V dropped 4 bases and J dropped 6 bases, with 13 bases sitting between them. In nucleotides, the CDR3 is TGTGCCAGCAGCTACGCCGCCGCGAGCAATGAGCAGTTCTTC. Translating it yields CASSYAAASNEQFF.

The V call is TRBV6-1, the J call TRBJ2-2; TRBD2 matches at 8 bases. CDR3 length: 16 residues. J gave up 3 bases and V 4 bases, and 7 bases lay outside the gene matches. The V gene's germline CDR1 is MNHNS and CDR2 SASEGT. The CDR3 loop is CASSGKRERYTGELFF. The CDR3 nucleotides read TGTGCCAGCAGTGGAAAGCGGGAGCGCTACACCGGGGAGCTGTTTTTT.

This clone appeared a few times. The DNA for the CDR3 is TGTGCCAGCAGTTCTACCTCCGGGACCTACTACGAGCAGTACTTC. This encodes CASSSTSGTYYEQYF. The chain has TRBV28 and TRBJ2-7; perhaps D is TRBD1 or TRBD2 (5 bases each). Germline CDR1 reads MDHEN; CDR2 reads SYDVKM. This CDR3 is 15 amino acids long. Trimming shortened V by 4 bases and J by 3 bases, and 16 bases separated the two germline ends.

J is TRBJ2-1 and V is TRBV7-2; TRBD2 aligns across 11 bases. The CDR3 has 15 amino acids. The V segment lost 1 base and the J segment 7 bases; nucleotides outside the gene matches: 3. The germline CDR1 and CDR2 sequences are SGHTA and FQGNSA. The CDR3 protein is CASSLEGLAVNEQFF. The CDR3 nucleotides read TGTGCCAGCAGCTTAGAGGGACTAGCGGTGAATGAGCAGTTCTTC.

This clone was seen just once. The rearrangement uses TRBV6-1 and TRBJ1-1; 8 nucleotides align to TRBD1. CDR3 length equals 18 residues. Germline trimming cut 1 base from V and 0 bases from J; bases unmatched to any gene: 10. The germline V gene encodes CDR1 MNHNS and CDR2 SASEGT. CDR3 DNA: TGTGCCAGCAGTGAAGGACAGTTTAGACAGGGGATGAACACTGAAGCTTTCTTT. Its protein product is CASSEGQFRQGMNTEAFF.

The chain employs TRBV29-1 and TRBJ1-5; 7 bases are a match to TRBD1. The CDR3 runs 13 residues. V shed 6 bases, J shed 2 bases, and the junction held 4 bases outside the gene matches. Germline V lookup: CDR1 SQVTM, CDR2 ANQGSEA. The CDR3 coding sequence is TGCAGCGTCGCCACAGGGGGCAATCAGCCCCAGCATTTT. Residues: CSVATGGNQPQHF. The variable domain in full, with the rest retrieved from reference TRBV29-1 and TRBJ1-5, is SAVISQKPSRDICQRGTSLTIQCQVDSQVTMMFWYRQQPGQSLTLIATANQGSEATYESGFVIDKFPISRPNLTFSTLTVSNMSPEDSSIYLCSVATGGNQPQHFGDGTRLSIL.

J is TRBJ2-1 and V is TRBV7-3, with a possible D match to TRBD2 (6 bases). Per germline, CDR1 SGHTA and CDR2 FQGTGA. V was shortened by 5 bases and J by 9 bases, with 23 bases between the two germline ends. This CDR3 region has 16 residues. The CDR3 is CASSQMGGGRESEQFF. The CDR3 DNA is TGTGCCAGCAGCCAAATGGGGGGAGGCCGGGAATCTGAGCAGTTCTTC. Looking up the rest from reference TRBV7-3 and TRBJ2-1 gives the full variable domain: GAGVSQTPSNKVTEKGKYVELRCDPISGHTALYWYRQSLGQGPEFLIYFQGTGAADDSGLPNDRFFAVRPEGSVSTLKIQRTERGDSAVYLCASSQMGGGRESEQFFGPGTRLTVL.

In regard to this clone: This sequence may be a read error, since a much larger clone differs from it by one base. The V call is TRBV6-1, the J call TRBJ2-7; 9 bases align to TRBD2. J gave up 2 bases and V 8 bases, and 1 base lay outside the gene matches. CDR3 length: 12 amino acids. Germline V CDR1 and CDR2: MNHNS, SASEGT. The CDR3 loop reads CASASGAYEQYF. The CDR3 coding sequence is TGTGCCAGCGCTAGCGGGGCCTACGAGCAGTACTTC.

This clone turned up a few times. The rearrangement links TRBV5-1 to TRBJ1-1; D might be TRBD1 (6 bases). V was clipped by 0 bases and J by 1 base, with 10 bases between them. This CDR3 has 15 residues. Per the germline V gene, CDR1 is SGHRS and CDR2 is YFSETQ. CDR3 nucleotide sequence: TGCGCCAGCAGCTTGGCGGGGACACAGAACACTGAAGCTTTCTTT. Translation: CASSLAGTQNTEAFF.

The genes are TRBV12-5 and TRBJ2-2, with a weak D call TRBD1 (7 bases). Per germline, CDR1 LGHNT and CDR2 FRNRAP. The CDR3 is 12 residues long. V lost 6 bases and J 7 bases, leaving 9 bases between the germline ends. CDR3 amino acids: CASGQGGGELFF. The CDR3 DNA reads as TGTGCTAGTGGCCAGGGGGGCGGGGAGCTGTTTTTT.

This chain uses TRBV21-1 with TRBJ2-7; TRBD2 is the table's D call, not checked against the DNA. TRBV21-1 is an annotated pseudogene. CDR3 length equals 16 residues. The CDR3 region is CASSKVPPGGPGEQYF. The CDR3 bases are TGTGCCAGCAGCAAAGTCCCACCGGGAGGGCCAGGAGAGCAGTACTTC.

The chain carries TRBV20-1 and TRBJ2-7, with D perhaps TRBD1 or TRBD2 (6 bases each). The V end lost 5 bases, the J end lost 6 bases, and 11 bases lay between the germline ends. The CDR3 covers 11 residues. CDR1 is DFQATT and CDR2 is SNEGSKA in the germline V gene (reference sequence). The CDR3 DNA reads as TGCAGTGCTCCAAAGGGGGGCGAGCAGTACTTC. Its translation is CSAPKGGEQYF.

Concerning this clone: Within the sample, other DNA sequences also encode this same CDR3. V is TRBV6-5 and J is TRBJ1-5; 8 positions agree with TRBD1. The CDR3 loop spans 12 amino acids. The V gene end was trimmed by 6 bases and the J gene end by 5 bases; junction bases not matched to a gene: 0. The germline V gene has CDR1 MNHEY and CDR2 SVGAGI. CDR3 bases: TGTGCCAGCAGACAGGGGGATCAGCCCCAGCATTTT. Translating it yields CASRQGDQPQHF.

In its sample, this clone was seen a few times. This chain joins TRBV6-1 and TRBJ2-7; tentative D call: TRBD2 (6 bases). Deletions cut 11 bases from V and 4 bases from J, with 15 bases between. This CDR3 has 12 residues. In germline, CDR1 is MNHNS, CDR2 SASEGT. The CDR3 spells CAGGEAQYEQYF. The CDR3 DNA is TGTGCCGGCGGGGAAGCCCAATACGAGCAGTACTTC.

V is TRBV12-5 and J is TRBJ1-1; D ambiguous. Trimming shortened V by 0 bases and J by 5 bases, and 7 bases separated the two germline ends. CDR1 is LGHNT and CDR2 is FRNRAP in the germline V gene. The CDR3 has 13 residues. The CDR3, as DNA: TGTGCTAGTGGTTTGGTAGGCCGGACTGAAGCTTTCTTT. Its protein is CASGLVGRTEAFF. Drawing the rest from reference TRBV12-5 and TRBJ1-1, the complete variable domain is DARVTQTPRHKVTEMGQEVTMRCQPILGHNTVFWYRQTMMQGLELLAYFRNRAPLDDSGMPKDRFSAEMPDATLATLKIQPSEPRDSAVYFCASGLVGRTEAFFGQGTRLTVV.